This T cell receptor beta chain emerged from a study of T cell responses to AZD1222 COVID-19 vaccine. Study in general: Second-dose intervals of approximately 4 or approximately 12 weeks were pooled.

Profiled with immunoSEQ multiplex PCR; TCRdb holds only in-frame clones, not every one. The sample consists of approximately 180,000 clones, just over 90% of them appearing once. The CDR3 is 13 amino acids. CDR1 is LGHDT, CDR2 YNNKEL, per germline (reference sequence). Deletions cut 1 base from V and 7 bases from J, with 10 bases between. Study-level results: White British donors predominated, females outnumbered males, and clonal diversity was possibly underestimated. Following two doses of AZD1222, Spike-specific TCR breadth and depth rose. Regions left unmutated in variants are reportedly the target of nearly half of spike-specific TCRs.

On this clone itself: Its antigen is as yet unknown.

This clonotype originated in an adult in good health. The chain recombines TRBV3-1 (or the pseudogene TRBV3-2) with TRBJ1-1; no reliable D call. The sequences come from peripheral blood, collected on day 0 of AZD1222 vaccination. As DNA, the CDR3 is TGTGCCAGCAGCCAAGGAGTTTGGGGTGAAGCTTTCTTT. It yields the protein CASSQGVWGEAFF.